This TCR beta chain was identified in a study of response to subunit inactivated influenza vaccine. Regarding the study as a whole: Authors suggested each seasonal influenza vaccination recruits few new T cells.

About this clonotype: Its cognate antigen is unknown.

A single record per CDR3 protein comes from TCRdb applying MiXCR to the RT-PCR reads. The sample comprises over 650,000 distinct CDR3 sequences, less than 20% of which are singletons, and under 13% rests with the top ten. The CDR3 has 17 amino acids. Germline V gene sequence: CDR1 SGHTA, CDR2 FQGNSA. Germline trimming cut 5 bases from V and 0 bases from J; bases unmatched to any gene: 9. The rearrangement uses TRBV7-2 and TRBJ2-3; the match to TRBD2 covers 9 bases. The receptor was derived from a man aged 45-60 years who received an inactivated influenza vaccine. The specimen was PBMCs from blood, collected 5 days after vaccination. CDR3 sequence reads: CASSPLTSGLSTDTQYF. In nucleotides, the CDR3 is TGTGCCAGCAGCCCATTAACTAGCGGGCTTAGCACAGATACGCAGTATTTT.